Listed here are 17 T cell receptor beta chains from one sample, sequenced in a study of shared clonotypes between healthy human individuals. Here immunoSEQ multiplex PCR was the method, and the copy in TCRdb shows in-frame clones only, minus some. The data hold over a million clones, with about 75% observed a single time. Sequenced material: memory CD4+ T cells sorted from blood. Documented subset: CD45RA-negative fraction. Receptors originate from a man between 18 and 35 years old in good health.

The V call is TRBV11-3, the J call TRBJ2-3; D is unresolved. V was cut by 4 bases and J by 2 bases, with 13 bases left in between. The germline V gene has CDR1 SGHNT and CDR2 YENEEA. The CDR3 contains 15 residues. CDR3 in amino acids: CASSSRGGITDTQYF. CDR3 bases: TGTGCCAGCAGCTCCAGAGGCGGAATCACAGATACGCAGTATTTT.

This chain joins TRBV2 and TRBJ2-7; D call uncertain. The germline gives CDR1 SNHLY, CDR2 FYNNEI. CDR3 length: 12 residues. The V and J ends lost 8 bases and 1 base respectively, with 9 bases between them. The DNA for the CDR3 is TGTGCCAGCGAGAAGGGTTCCTACGAGCAGTACTTC. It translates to CASEKGSYEQYF.

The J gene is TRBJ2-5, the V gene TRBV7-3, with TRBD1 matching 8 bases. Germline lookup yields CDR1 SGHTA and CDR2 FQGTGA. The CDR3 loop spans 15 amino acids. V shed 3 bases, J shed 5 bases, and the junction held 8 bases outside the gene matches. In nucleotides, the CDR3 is TGTGCCAGCAGCTTGACAGGGGACCTTTGGGAGACCCAGTACTTC. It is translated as CASSLTGDLWETQYF.

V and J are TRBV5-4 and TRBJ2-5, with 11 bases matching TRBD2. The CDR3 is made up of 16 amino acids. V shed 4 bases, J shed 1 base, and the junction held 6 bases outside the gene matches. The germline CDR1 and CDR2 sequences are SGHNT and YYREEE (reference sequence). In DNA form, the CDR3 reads TGTGCCAGCAGCAATATAGCGGGGGGGTTCCAAGAGACCCAGTACTTC. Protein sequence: CASSNIAGGFQETQYF. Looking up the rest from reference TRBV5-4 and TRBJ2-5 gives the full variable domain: ETGVTQSPTHLIKTRGQQVTLRCSSQSGHNTVSWYQQALGQGPQFIFQYYREEENGRGNFPPRFSGLQFPNYSSELNVNALELDDSALYLCASSNIAGGFQETQYFGPGTRLLVL.

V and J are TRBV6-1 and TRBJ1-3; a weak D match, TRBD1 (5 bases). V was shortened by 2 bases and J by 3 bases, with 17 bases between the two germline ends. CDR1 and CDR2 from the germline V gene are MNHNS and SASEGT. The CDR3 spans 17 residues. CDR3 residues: CASSERVPGQNGNTIYF. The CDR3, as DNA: TGTGCCAGCAGTGAACGGGTTCCAGGGCAAAATGGAAACACCATATATTTT.

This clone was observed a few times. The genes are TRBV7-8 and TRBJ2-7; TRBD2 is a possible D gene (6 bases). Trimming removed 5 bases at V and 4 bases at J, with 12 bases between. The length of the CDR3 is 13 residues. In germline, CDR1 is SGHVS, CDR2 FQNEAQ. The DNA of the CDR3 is TGTGCCAGCAGCCTCGACGGGAGTTACGAGCAGTACTTC. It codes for CASSLDGSYEQYF.

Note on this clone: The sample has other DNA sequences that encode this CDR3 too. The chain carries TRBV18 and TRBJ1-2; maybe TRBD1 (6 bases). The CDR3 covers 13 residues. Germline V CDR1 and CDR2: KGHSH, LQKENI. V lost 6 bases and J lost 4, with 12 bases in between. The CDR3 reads CASSAGEGYGYTF. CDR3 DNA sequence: TGTGCCAGCTCTGCAGGGGAAGGCTATGGCTACACCTTC.

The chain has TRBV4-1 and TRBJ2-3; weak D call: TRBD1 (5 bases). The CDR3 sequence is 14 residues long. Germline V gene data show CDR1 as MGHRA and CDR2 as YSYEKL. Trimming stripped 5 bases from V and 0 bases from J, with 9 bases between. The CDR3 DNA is TGCGCCAGCAGCTCAGGGATGAGCACAGATACGCAGTATTTT. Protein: CASSSGMSTDTQYF.

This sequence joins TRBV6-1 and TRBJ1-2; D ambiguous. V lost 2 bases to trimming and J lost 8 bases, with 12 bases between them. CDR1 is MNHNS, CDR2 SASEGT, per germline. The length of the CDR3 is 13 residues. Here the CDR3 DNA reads TGTGCCAGCAGTGAAAGAGGGTCGGGCGGCTACACCTTC. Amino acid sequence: CASSERGSGGYTF.

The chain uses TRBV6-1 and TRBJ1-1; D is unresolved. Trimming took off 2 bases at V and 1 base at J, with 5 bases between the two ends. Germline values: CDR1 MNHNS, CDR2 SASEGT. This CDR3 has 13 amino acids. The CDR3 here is CASSESGNTEAFF. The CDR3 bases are TGTGCCAGCAGTGAATCCGGGAACACTGAAGCTTTCTTT.

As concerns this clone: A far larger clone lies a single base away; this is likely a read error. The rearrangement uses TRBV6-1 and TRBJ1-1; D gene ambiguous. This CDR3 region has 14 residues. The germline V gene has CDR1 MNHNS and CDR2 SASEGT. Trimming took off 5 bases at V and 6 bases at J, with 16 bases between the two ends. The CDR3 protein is CASSRSTPRSEAFF. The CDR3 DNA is TGTGCCAGCAGTCGCTCTACCCCCCGATCTGAAGCTTTCTTT.

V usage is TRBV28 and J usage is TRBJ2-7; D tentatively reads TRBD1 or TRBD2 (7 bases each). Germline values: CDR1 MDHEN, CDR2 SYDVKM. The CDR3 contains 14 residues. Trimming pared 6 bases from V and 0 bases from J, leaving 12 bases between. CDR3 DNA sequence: TGTGCCAGCAGCCGGGGGGACAGCTCCTACGAGCAGTACTTC. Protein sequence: CASSRGDSSYEQYF.

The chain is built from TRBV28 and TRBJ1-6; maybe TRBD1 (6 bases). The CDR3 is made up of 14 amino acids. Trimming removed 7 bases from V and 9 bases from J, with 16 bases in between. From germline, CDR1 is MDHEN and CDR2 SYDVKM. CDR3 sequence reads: CASISGQLISPLHF. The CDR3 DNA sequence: TGTGCCAGCATATCAGGACAGCTCATTTCACCCCTCCACTTT.

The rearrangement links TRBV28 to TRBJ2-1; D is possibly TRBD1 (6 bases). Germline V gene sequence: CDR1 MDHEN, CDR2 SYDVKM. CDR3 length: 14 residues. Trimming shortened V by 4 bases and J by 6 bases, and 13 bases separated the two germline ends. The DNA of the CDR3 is TGTGCCAGCAGTTCAGGGGTCCGATCCAATGAGCAGTTCTTC. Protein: CASSSGVRSNEQFF.

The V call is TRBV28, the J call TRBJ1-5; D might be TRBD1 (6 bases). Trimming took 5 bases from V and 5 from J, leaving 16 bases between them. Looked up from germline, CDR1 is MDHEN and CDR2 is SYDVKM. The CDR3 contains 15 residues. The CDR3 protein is CASSASGVAHQPQHF. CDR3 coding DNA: TGTGCCAGCAGTGCCTCAGGGGTGGCCCATCAGCCCCAGCATTTT. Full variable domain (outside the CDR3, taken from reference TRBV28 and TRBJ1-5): DVKVTQSSRYLVKRTGEKVFLECVQDMDHENMFWYRQDPGLGLRLIYFSYDVKMKEKGDIPEGYSVSREKKERFSLILESASTNQTSMYLCASSASGVAHQPQHFGDGTRLSIL.

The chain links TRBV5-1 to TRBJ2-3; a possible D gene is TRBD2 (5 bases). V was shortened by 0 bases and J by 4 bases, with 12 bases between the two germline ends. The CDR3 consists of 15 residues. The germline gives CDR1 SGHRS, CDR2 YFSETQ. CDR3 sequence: CASSLVQQAADTQYF. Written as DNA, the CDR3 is TGCGCCAGCAGCTTGGTTCAACAAGCGGCAGATACGCAGTATTTT.

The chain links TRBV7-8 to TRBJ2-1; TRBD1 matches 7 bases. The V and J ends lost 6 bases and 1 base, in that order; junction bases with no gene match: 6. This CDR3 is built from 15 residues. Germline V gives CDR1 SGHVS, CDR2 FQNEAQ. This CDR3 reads CASSIRDSSYNEQFF. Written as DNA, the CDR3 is TGTGCCAGCAGTATCCGGGACAGTTCCTACAATGAGCAGTTCTTC.